This TCR beta chain is drawn from a study of esophageal squamous cell carcinoma under preoperative chemotherapy (dated by TCRdb to 2016 to 2019). A note on the overall study: In the study, TCR repertoires were profiled in both peripheral blood T cells and tumor-infiltrating lymphocytes. The study assessed how paclitaxel-nedaplatin chemotherapy affected T-cell receptor repertoires in patients with esophageal squamous cell carcinoma. Several patients with primary esophageal squamous cell carcinoma made up the cohort. Repertoires from samples collected before paclitaxel-nedaplatin therapy were compared with repertoires from samples collected after the therapy. Results the study describes overall, beyond this receptor: Immediate and substantial changes in clonotype frequency were induced by paclitaxel-nedaplatin therapy, and contraction rather than amplification was more likely to be observed among abundant clones. After chemotherapy, TCR diversity rose significantly in peripheral T cells, but this increase was not seen in tumor-infiltrating lymphocytes. Tumor-infiltrating lymphocytes after treatment appeared to come partly from peripheral T cells migrating into the tumor, rather than solely from local clonal changes. Only five patients with esophageal squamous cell carcinoma were analyzed, making for a small cohort.

In the germline V gene, CDR1 corresponds to SGHTA and CDR2 to FQGTGA. The CDR3 runs 13 amino acids, cysteine and phenylalanine included. Of the read, only the CDR3 DNA is kept; its 39 bases are in frame from base 1. About this clonotype itself: The target of this receptor is not known. The input lacks base qualities; no much larger clone sits a single base away.

This sample's time point label indicates: before preoperative PTX-NDP chemotherapy. Before surgery, patients were given paclitaxel-nedaplatin as preoperative chemotherapy. Libraries were constructed by PCR. Sequenced using a HiSeq X Ten. High-throughput sequencing was used to characterize TCR repertoires. TCRdb handled the public reads itself, with Q25 trimming in fastp and clone calling in MiXCR, and kept productive beta chains. Rows are unified per CDR3 protein, each entry keeping the most common DNA and genes. The sample contains about 16,000 distinct CDR3 sequences, approximately 50% of them found a single time. The ten largest clones capture approximately 31% of the sample.

The sequence was collected from a human donor with esophageal squamous cell carcinoma. The donor label of this sample is uncertain. Sampling took place from a patient given preoperative chemotherapy. The chain is made from TRBV7-3 and TRBJ2-7, with the D gene too uncertain to name. Judging by the DNA end, TRBJ2-5 fits better; the J call may be wrong. The sequence in DNA is TGTGCCAGCAGCTTAGGTCAGCAAGAGACCCAGTACTTC. Its product reads: CASSLGQQETQYF.